The rows below give T cell receptor beta chains drawn from one sample of a study of shared clonotypes between healthy human individuals. Using immunoSEQ multiplex PCR, the repertoire was profiled, and TCRdb retains in-frame clones only, with some absent. The sample yields about 2.3 million clones, 85% to 95% seen once. Sequences were obtained from naive CD4+ T cells from PBMCs. Receptors originate from a man aged 18 to 35 in good health. Some clones in this sample may be carry-over from other donors' samples. The CDR3 runs from the conserved cysteine through the conserved F or W. The order of the fields is clone size, CDR3 length, D gene, V gene, J gene, CDR3 DNA, CDR3 protein. D genes are given only for firm matches. Size is stated for part of the rows, as once, few or many counts, or as a class when the clone is expanded.

size: .; length: 15; D: TRBD1; V: TRBV7-7; J: TRBJ2-5; DNA: TGTGCCAGCAGCTCCCGGGACAGAACTCAAGAGACCCAGTACTTC; CDR3: CASSSRDRTQETQYF
size: .; length: 15; D: .; V: TRBV27; J: TRBJ1-5; DNA: TGTGCCAGCAGTTTACGGGCGGGTAGCAATCAGCCCCAGCATTTT; CDR3: CASSLRAGSNQPQHF
size: once; length: 12; D: TRBD1; V: TRBV27; J: TRBJ1-2; DNA: TGTGCCAGCGGGGACAGGGGGCTTGGCTACACCTTC; CDR3: CASGDRGLGYTF
size: once; length: 20; D: .; V: TRBV28; J: TRBJ2-7; DNA: TGTGCCAGCAGTCCGACTCTTCAGGTTTCCGTCCTCTGGGCGACCTACGAGCAGTACTTC; CDR3: CASSPTLQVSVLWATYEQYF
size: .; length: 14; D: .; V: TRBV5-1; J: TRBJ1-1; DNA: TGCGCCAGCAGCTGGATGACGGGGTCAGCTGAAGCTTTCTTT; CDR3: CASSWMTGSAEAFF
size: .; length: 15; D: .; V: TRBV5-1; J: TRBJ1-5; DNA: TGCGCCAGCAGCTTGACTGGGTTGAGCAATCAGCCCCAGCATTTT; CDR3: CASSLTGLSNQPQHF
size: once; length: 16; D: TRBD2; V: TRBV5-8; J: TRBJ2-5; DNA: TGTGCCAGCAGCTTCCAAGGGACTAGCAGGAGAGAGACCCAGTACTTC; CDR3: CASSFQGTSRRETQYF
size: .; length: 15; D: TRBD1; V: TRBV27; J: TRBJ2-3; DNA: TGTGCCAGCAGTTTCCCCGGGACAGGGAGGGTTACGCAGTATTTT; CDR3: CASSFPGTGRVTQYF
size: .; length: 16; D: TRBD2; V: TRBV5-1; J: TRBJ2-3; DNA: TGCGCCAGCAGCTTGTTGGCTAGCGGAAGCACAGATACGCAGTATTTT; CDR3: CASSLLASGSTDTQYF
size: .; length: 19; D: TRBD1; V: TRBV7-8; J: TRBJ2-2; DNA: TGTGCCAGCAGCTTAGCCCGGGACAGGGGATTTTTCAACACCGGGGAGCTGTTTTTT; CDR3: CASSLARDRGFFNTGELFF
size: .; length: 15; D: TRBD1; V: TRBV5-1; J: TRBJ2-1; DNA: TGCGCCAGCAGCGCGGGACAGGGGTATAGTAATGAGCAGTTCTTC; CDR3: CASSAGQGYSNEQFF
size: .; length: 16; D: TRBD2; V: TRBV2; J: TRBJ2-2; DNA: TGTGCCAGCAGCGAAGAGGCTAGCGGGAACACCGGGGAGCTGTTTTTT; CDR3: CASSEEASGNTGELFF
size: .; length: 14; D: TRBD1; V: TRBV28; J: TRBJ1-5; DNA: TGTGCCAGCAGTTTTCACAGGGGAGGTCAGCCCCAGCATTTT; CDR3: CASSFHRGGQPQHF
size: .; length: 13; D: .; V: TRBV6-5; J: TRBJ1-1; DNA: TGTGCCAGCAGTTACACAGTTAACACTGAAGCTTTCTTT; CDR3: CASSYTVNTEAFF
size: .; length: 12; D: .; V: TRBV7-6; J: TRBJ2-1; DNA: TGTGCCAGCAGCTTACCCTTGACTGAGCAGTTCTTC; CDR3: CASSLPLTEQFF
size: .; length: 14; D: TRBD2; V: TRBV6-1; J: TRBJ2-3; DNA: TGTGCCAGCAGTGATGGGACTAGCGGGGCTACGCAGTATTTT; CDR3: CASSDGTSGATQYF
size: .; length: 16; D: TRBD2; V: TRBV7-2; J: TRBJ2-3; DNA: TGTGCCAGCAGCCTACGGACTAGAATTGAGGCTGATACGCAGTATTTT; CDR3: CASSLRTRIEADTQYF
size: .; length: 14; D: .; V: TRBV27; J: TRBJ2-7; DNA: TGTGCCACCCCGAAAGGAGGGGGAATCTACGAGCAGTACTTC; CDR3: CATPKGGGIYEQYF
size: .; length: 14; D: TRBD1; V: TRBV11-2; J: TRBJ1-2; DNA: TGTGCCAGCAGCCCAGGGACAGGGAACTATGGCTACACCTTC; CDR3: CASSPGTGNYGYTF
size: .; length: 15; D: .; V: TRBV19; J: TRBJ1-5; DNA: TGTGCCAGTACCCCCGTTATAGGGCGCAATCAGCCCCAGCATTTT; CDR3: CASTPVIGRNQPQHF
size: .; length: 14; D: TRBD1; V: TRBV9; J: TRBJ1-2; DNA: TGTGCCAGCAGCGTCGGACAGGAGGCCTATGGCTACACCTTC; CDR3: CASSVGQEAYGYTF
size: .; length: 14; D: TRBD1; V: TRBV5-1; J: TRBJ1-4; DNA: TGCGCCAGCAGGGGACAGGGTCAGAATGAAAAACTGTTTTTT; CDR3: CASRGQGQNEKLFF
size: once; length: 15; D: .; V: TRBV28; J: TRBJ1-1; DNA: TGTGCCAGCAGACTCCCCGGGGGAGCGAACACTGAAGCTTTCTTT; CDR3: CASRLPGGANTEAFF
size: .; length: 12; D: .; V: TRBV27; J: TRBJ2-3; DNA: TGTGCCAGCAGCCTAAGCACAGATACGCAGTATTTT; CDR3: CASSLSTDTQYF
size: .; length: 12; D: .; V: TRBV14; J: TRBJ1-2; DNA: TGTGCCAGCAGTCGGGACGGAGGGGGCTACACCTTC; CDR3: CASSRDGGGYTF
size: .; length: 13; D: .; V: TRBV5-1; J: TRBJ2-3; DNA: TGCGCCAGCAGCTCGGGACCGCGGAATACGCAGTATTTT; CDR3: CASSSGPRNTQYF
size: .; length: 16; D: TRBD2; V: TRBV30; J: TRBJ2-3; DNA: TGTGCCTGGAGTGTACTCCTAGCGGGAGTGTCAGATACGCAGTATTTT; CDR3: CAWSVLLAGVSDTQYF
size: .; length: 13; D: .; V: TRBV28; J: TRBJ1-5; DNA: TGTGCCAGCAGCTGGGACGGCGGATTGCCCCAGCATTTT; CDR3: CASSWDGGLPQHF
size: .; length: 11; D: .; V: TRBV20-1; J: TRBJ2-7; DNA: TGCAGTGCTACGACCAACTACGAGCAGTACTTC; CDR3: CSATTNYEQYF
size: .; length: 12; D: .; V: TRBV7-9; J: TRBJ2-7; DNA: TGTGCCAGCAGCATCTCGGGCGACGAGCAGTACTTC; CDR3: CASSISGDEQYF
size: .; length: 18; D: .; V: TRBV7-3; J: TRBJ1-1; DNA: TGTGCCAGCAGCTTATACCCCATCCAGGGCGGAGTGAACACTGAAGCTTTCTTT; CDR3: CASSLYPIQGGVNTEAFF
size: .; length: 18; D: TRBD2; V: TRBV30; J: TRBJ2-3; DNA: TGTGCCTGGAGTGTCCGGACTAGCGGGAGGCGCGGCACAGATACGCAGTATTTT; CDR3: CAWSVRTSGRRGTDTQYF
size: once; length: 13; D: .; V: TRBV5-1; J: TRBJ2-7; DNA: TGCGCCAGCAGCTCTGACCTAGTAGGCGAGCAGTACTTC; CDR3: CASSSDLVGEQYF
size: .; length: 14; D: .; V: TRBV6-5; J: TRBJ1-2; DNA: TGTGCCAGCAGTAGGTCTCCCGGGGACTATGGCTACACCTTC; CDR3: CASSRSPGDYGYTF
size: once; length: 13; D: .; V: TRBV7-9; J: TRBJ1-5; DNA: TGTGCCAGCAGCCAGACAGAGAATCAGCCCCAGCATTTT; CDR3: CASSQTENQPQHF
size: .; length: 15; D: .; V: TRBV28; J: TRBJ2-5; DNA: TGTGCCAGCCTCCCGGTTAGCGGCCCTCAAGAGACCCAGTACTTC; CDR3: CASLPVSGPQETQYF
size: .; length: 13; D: .; V: TRBV19; J: TRBJ2-5; DNA: TGTGCCAGTAGTACCAAGGGGGGAGAGACCCAGTACTTC; CDR3: CASSTKGGETQYF
size: .; length: 15; D: .; V: TRBV19; J: TRBJ2-1; DNA: TGTGCCAGTAGTGCAGGAGGCTTGTCCTACAATGAGCAGTTCTTC; CDR3: CASSAGGLSYNEQFF
size: .; length: 14; D: .; V: TRBV30; J: TRBJ1-5; DNA: TGTGCCTTCCGGACCTTGGGGAGCAATCAGCCCCAGCATTTT; CDR3: CAFRTLGSNQPQHF
size: once; length: 14; D: .; V: TRBV28; J: TRBJ1-1; DNA: TGTGCCAGTCAACGAGATCGGGGGCGTACTGAAGCTTTCTTT; CDR3: CASQRDRGRTEAFF
size: .; length: 14; D: .; V: TRBV14; J: TRBJ1-1; DNA: TGTGCCAGCAGCCACATCCAGGGTCACACTGAAGCTTTCTTT; CDR3: CASSHIQGHTEAFF
size: .; length: 13; D: .; V: TRBV6-5; J: TRBJ1-5; DNA: TGTGCCAGCAACCAACAGGGAGTACAGCCCCAGCATTTT; CDR3: CASNQQGVQPQHF
size: .; length: 15; D: .; V: TRBV5-4; J: TRBJ1-1; DNA: TGTGCCAGCAGCTTGGCCACAGCCCTGAACACTGAAGCTTTCTTT; CDR3: CASSLATALNTEAFF
size: .; length: 13; D: .; V: TRBV11-2; J: TRBJ2-7; DNA: TGTGCCAGCAGCGGTCCAGGACTTTACGAGCAGTACTTC; CDR3: CASSGPGLYEQYF
size: few; length: 13; D: .; V: TRBV5-1; J: TRBJ1-1; DNA: TGCGCCAGCAGCTGGGACGCATACACTGAAGCTTTCTTT; CDR3: CASSWDAYTEAFF
size: .; length: 12; D: .; V: TRBV5-1; J: TRBJ2-7; DNA: TGCGCCAGCAGCTTGAATCCCTACGAGCAGTACTTC; CDR3: CASSLNPYEQYF
size: .; length: 14; D: TRBD1; V: TRBV2; J: TRBJ2-1; DNA: TGTGCCAGCAGCAGGGACAGGGGGCGCAATGAGCAGTTCTTC; CDR3: CASSRDRGRNEQFF
size: .; length: 13; D: .; V: TRBV29-1; J: TRBJ2-3; DNA: TGCAGCGTTCGGAACAGCTTCACAGATACGCAGTATTTT; CDR3: CSVRNSFTDTQYF
size: once; length: 13; D: .; V: TRBV18; J: TRBJ2-5; DNA: TGTGCCAGCTCGCGGACGGACCAAGAGACCCAGTACTTC; CDR3: CASSRTDQETQYF
size: .; length: 16; D: .; V: TRBV7-2; J: TRBJ2-7; DNA: TGTGCCAGCAGCCAGATGGGGGTTGTCGGGTCCTACGAGCAGTACTTC; CDR3: CASSQMGVVGSYEQYF
size: .; length: 18; D: TRBD1; V: TRBV18; J: TRBJ1-2; DNA: TGTGCCAGCTCACAAGGACAGGGGGCTTCCCTTTCGGGCTATGGCTACACCTTC; CDR3: CASSQGQGASLSGYGYTF
size: .; length: 14; D: .; V: TRBV2; J: TRBJ1-1; DNA: TGTGCCAGCAGTGCTACTGGGAGGGAAACTGAAGCTTTCTTT; CDR3: CASSATGRETEAFF
size: .; length: 16; D: TRBD2; V: TRBV5-1; J: TRBJ2-7; DNA: TGCGCCAGCAGCTTTGACCCGGGACTAGCGTACGACGAGCAGTACTTC; CDR3: CASSFDPGLAYDEQYF